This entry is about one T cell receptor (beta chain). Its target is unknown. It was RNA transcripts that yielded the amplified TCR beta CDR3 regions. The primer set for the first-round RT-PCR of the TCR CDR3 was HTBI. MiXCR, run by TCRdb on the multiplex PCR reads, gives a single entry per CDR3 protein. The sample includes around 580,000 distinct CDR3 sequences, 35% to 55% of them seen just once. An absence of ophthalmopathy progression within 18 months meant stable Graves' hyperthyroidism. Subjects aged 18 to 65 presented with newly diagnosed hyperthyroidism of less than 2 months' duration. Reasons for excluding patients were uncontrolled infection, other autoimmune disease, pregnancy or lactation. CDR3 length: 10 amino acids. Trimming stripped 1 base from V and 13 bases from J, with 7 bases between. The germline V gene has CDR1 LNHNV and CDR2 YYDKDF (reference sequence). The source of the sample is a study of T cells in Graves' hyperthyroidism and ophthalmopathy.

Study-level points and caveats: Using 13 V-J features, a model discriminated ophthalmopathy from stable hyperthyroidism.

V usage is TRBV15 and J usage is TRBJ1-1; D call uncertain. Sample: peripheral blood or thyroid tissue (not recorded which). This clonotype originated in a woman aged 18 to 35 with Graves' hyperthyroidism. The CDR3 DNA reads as TGTGCCACCAGCAGAGGAGGCGATTTCTTT. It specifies CATSRGGDFF.